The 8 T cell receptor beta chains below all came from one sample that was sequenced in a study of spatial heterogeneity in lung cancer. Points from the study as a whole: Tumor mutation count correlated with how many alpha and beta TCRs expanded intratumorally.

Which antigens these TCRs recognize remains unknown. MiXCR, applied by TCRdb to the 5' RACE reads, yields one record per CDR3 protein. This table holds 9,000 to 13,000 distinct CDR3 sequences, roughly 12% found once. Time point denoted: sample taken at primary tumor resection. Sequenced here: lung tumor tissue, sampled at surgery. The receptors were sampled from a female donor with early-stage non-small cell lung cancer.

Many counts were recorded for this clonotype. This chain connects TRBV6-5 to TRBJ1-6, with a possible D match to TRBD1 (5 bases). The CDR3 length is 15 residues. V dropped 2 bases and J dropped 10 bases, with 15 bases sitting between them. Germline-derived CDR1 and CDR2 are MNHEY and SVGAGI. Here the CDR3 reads CASSYQAGLGSPLHF. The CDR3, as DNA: TGTGCCAGCAGTTACCAGGCAGGGTTAGGATCACCCCTCCACTTT.

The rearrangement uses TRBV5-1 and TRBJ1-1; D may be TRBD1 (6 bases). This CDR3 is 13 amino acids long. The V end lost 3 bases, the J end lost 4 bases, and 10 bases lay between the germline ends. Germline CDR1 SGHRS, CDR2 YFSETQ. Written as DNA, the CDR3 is TGCGCCAGCAGCTCCGAAGGGGGCACTGAAGCTTTCTTT. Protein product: CASSSEGGTEAFF.

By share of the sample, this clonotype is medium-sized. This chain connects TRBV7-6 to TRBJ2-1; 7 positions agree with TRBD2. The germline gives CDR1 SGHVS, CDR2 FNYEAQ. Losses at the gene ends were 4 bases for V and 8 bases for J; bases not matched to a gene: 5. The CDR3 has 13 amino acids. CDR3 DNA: TGTGCCAGCAGCTCCCAGAGCGGGGATGAGCAGTTCTTC. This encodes CASSSQSGDEQFF. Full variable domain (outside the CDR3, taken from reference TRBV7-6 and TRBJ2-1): GAGVSQSPRYKVTKRGQDVALRCDPISGHVSLYWYRQALGQGPEFLTYFNYEAQQDKSGLPNDRFSAERPEGSISTLTIQRTEQRDSAMYRCASSSQSGDEQFFGPGTRLTVL.

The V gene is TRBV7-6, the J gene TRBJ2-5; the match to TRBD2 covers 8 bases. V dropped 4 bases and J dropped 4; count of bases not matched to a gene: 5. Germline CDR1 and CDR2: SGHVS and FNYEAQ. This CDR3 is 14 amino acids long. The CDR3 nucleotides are TGTGCCAGCAGCTCGGGACTAGACGGAGAGACCCAGTACTTC. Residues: CASSSGLDGETQYF.

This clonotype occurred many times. The CDR3 region is CASSLTGLAGGEQFF. CDR3 sequence (DNA): TGCGCCAGCAGTCTAACAGGACTAGCGGGAGGTGAGCAGTTCTTC. The chain couples TRBV4-1 to TRBJ2-1; TRBD2 matches 14 bases. Trimming cost V 6 bases and J 9 bases; bases outside gene matches: 7. The CDR3 has 15 residues. CDR1 is MGHRA and CDR2 is YSYEKL in the germline V gene.

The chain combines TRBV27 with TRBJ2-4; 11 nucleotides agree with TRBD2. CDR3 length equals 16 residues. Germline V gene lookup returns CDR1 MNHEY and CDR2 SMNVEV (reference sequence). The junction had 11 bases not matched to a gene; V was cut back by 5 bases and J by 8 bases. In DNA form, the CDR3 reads TGTGCCAGCAGTCCCGAACTAGCGGGAGCGTACGACATTCAGTACTTC. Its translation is CASSPELAGAYDIQYF.

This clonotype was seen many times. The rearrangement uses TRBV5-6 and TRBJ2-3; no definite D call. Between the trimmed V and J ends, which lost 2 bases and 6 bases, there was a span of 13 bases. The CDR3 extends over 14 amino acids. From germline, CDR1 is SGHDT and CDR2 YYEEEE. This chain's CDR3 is CASSLGLRQDTQYF. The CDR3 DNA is TGTGCCAGCAGCTTAGGCCTTCGGCAGGATACGCAGTATTTT.

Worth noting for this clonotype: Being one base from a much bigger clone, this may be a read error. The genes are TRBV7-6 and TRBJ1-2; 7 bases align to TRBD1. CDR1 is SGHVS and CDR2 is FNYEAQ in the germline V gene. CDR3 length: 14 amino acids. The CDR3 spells CVSSLQGTGYGYTF. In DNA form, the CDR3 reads TGTGTCAGCAGCTTACAGGGGACTGGGTATGGCTACACCTTC.